This is a list of T cell receptor beta chains from one sample in a study of blood T cells in healthy people across ages. Each CDR3 protein is one row after TCRdb ran MiXCR on the 5' RACE reads. The sample has 1.5 million to 2 million distinct CDR3 sequences; around 40% are singletons. What was sequenced was blood. The receptors shown here come from a human donor in good health. CDR3s include the opening cysteine and the closing phenylalanine or tryptophan. A D gene is named only where the DNA matches it firmly. Clone sizes are given selectively: once, few, many, or a class where the clone is expanded.

clone size: NA
V gene: TRBV7-2
J gene: TRBJ2-1
D gene: NA
CDR3 protein: CASSAVELGEQFF

clone size: NA
V gene: TRBV5-6
J gene: TRBJ1-2
D gene: TRBD1
CDR3 protein: CASSLTGMDFYGYTF

clone size: NA
V gene: TRBV5-1
J gene: TRBJ2-5
D gene: TRBD2
CDR3 protein: CASSFKTSGVEQYF

clone size: NA
V gene: TRBV20-1
J gene: TRBJ1-2
D gene: NA
CDR3 protein: CSAGRDGLPESYGYTF

clone size: many
V gene: TRBV29-1
J gene: TRBJ1-2
D gene: NA
CDR3 protein: CSVEDGYYGYTF

clone size: NA
V gene: TRBV20-1
J gene: TRBJ2-7
D gene: TRBD1
CDR3 protein: CSVRDRVSYEQYF

clone size: few
V gene: TRBV6-2/TRBV6-3
J gene: TRBJ2-1
D gene: NA
CDR3 protein: CASAARRNEQFF

clone size: few
V gene: TRBV24-1
J gene: TRBJ1-2
D gene: NA
CDR3 protein: CATSENRYNYGYTF

clone size: few
V gene: TRBV6-1
J gene: TRBJ1-2
D gene: TRBD1
CDR3 protein: CASTATGGAAGYTF

clone size: once
V gene: TRBV10-3
J gene: TRBJ1-2
D gene: NA
CDR3 protein: CAISNTRDGHGYTF

clone size: many
V gene: TRBV20-1
J gene: TRBJ1-2
D gene: NA
CDR3 protein: CSAPPAGRGIGYTF

clone size: NA
V gene: TRBV11-1
J gene: TRBJ1-5
D gene: NA
CDR3 protein: CASSKAPNQPQHF

clone size: NA
V gene: TRBV28
J gene: TRBJ2-5
D gene: TRBD1
CDR3 protein: CASSLDRGRVGETQYF

clone size: few
V gene: TRBV19
J gene: TRBJ2-7
D gene: TRBD1
CDR3 protein: CASSKRQGAGSYEQYF

clone size: few
V gene: TRBV6-5
J gene: TRBJ2-3
D gene: TRBD1
CDR3 protein: CASSHRGFTDTQYF

clone size: NA
V gene: TRBV20-1
J gene: TRBJ1-5
D gene: NA
CDR3 protein: CSALRGGVNQPQHF

clone size: NA
V gene: TRBV20-1
J gene: TRBJ1-3
D gene: NA
CDR3 protein: CSAREALSSGNTIYF

clone size: few
V gene: TRBV7-9
J gene: TRBJ2-2
D gene: NA
CDR3 protein: CASSPRIRANTGELFF

clone size: NA
V gene: TRBV29-1
J gene: TRBJ1-2
D gene: NA
CDR3 protein: CSVDLEGYTF

clone size: NA
V gene: TRBV7-2
J gene: TRBJ2-3
D gene: TRBD2
CDR3 protein: CASSSSYSSSGGVTDTQYF

clone size: NA
V gene: TRBV20-1
J gene: TRBJ2-3
D gene: NA
CDR3 protein: CSAYRIADTQYF

clone size: NA
V gene: TRBV7-2
J gene: TRBJ2-1
D gene: NA
CDR3 protein: CACSLPGLEQFF

clone size: once
V gene: TRBV29-1
J gene: TRBJ2-1
D gene: NA
CDR3 protein: CSVLTDSKDEQFF

clone size: NA
V gene: TRBV11-2
J gene: TRBJ1-1
D gene: NA
CDR3 protein: CAGSLEFESTEAFF

clone size: NA
V gene: TRBV5-5
J gene: TRBJ2-3
D gene: TRBD2
CDR3 protein: CASSLQRDRSFTDTQYF

clone size: few
V gene: TRBV5-5
J gene: TRBJ1-2
D gene: NA
CDR3 protein: CASSLSLSIDGDHYGYTF

clone size: NA
V gene: TRBV7-9
J gene: NA
D gene: NA
CDR3 protein: CASSPTTRGGGDEQYF

clone size: few
V gene: TRBV7-2
J gene: TRBJ2-7
D gene: NA
CDR3 protein: CASSRDFGSYEQYF

clone size: NA
V gene: TRBV7-2
J gene: TRBJ2-3
D gene: NA
CDR3 protein: CASSPEAGTDTQYF

clone size: NA
V gene: TRBV7-3
J gene: TRBJ2-6
D gene: TRBD1
CDR3 protein: CASSPRTGRRGANVLTF

clone size: many
V gene: TRBV29-1
J gene: TRBJ2-7
D gene: NA
CDR3 protein: CSVAQGRTYEQYF

clone size: NA
V gene: TRBV2
J gene: TRBJ2-4
D gene: NA
CDR3 protein: CASSTQGNIQYF

clone size: NA
V gene: TRBV6-2/TRBV6-3
J gene: TRBJ2-5
D gene: TRBD2
CDR3 protein: CASTEIRLAGGETQYF

clone size: few
V gene: TRBV20-1
J gene: TRBJ1-2
D gene: TRBD1
CDR3 protein: CSASENGQGPYGYTF

clone size: NA
V gene: TRBV28
J gene: TRBJ2-1
D gene: NA
CDR3 protein: CASSLSLVVWDEQFF

clone size: few
V gene: TRBV2
J gene: TRBJ1-2
D gene: NA
CDR3 protein: CASSVLTGGGYTF

clone size: NA
V gene: TRBV5-6
J gene: TRBJ2-7
D gene: TRBD2
CDR3 protein: CASSLDFRGGYEQYF

clone size: NA
V gene: TRBV10-3
J gene: TRBJ2-5
D gene: NA
CDR3 protein: CAISESAGETAQYF

clone size: NA
V gene: TRBV10-3
J gene: TRBJ1-2
D gene: NA
CDR3 protein: CAHGRDNYGYTF

clone size: NA
V gene: TRBV12-3/TRBV12-4
J gene: TRBJ2-7
D gene: TRBD2
CDR3 protein: CASSPPLAGNSYEQYF

clone size: many
V gene: TRBV29-1
J gene: TRBJ2-1
D gene: NA
CDR3 protein: CSVEVDRGLYNEQFF

clone size: once
V gene: TRBV14
J gene: TRBJ2-1
D gene: TRBD1
CDR3 protein: CASSHRAGQGYSNEQFF

clone size: NA
V gene: TRBV24-1
J gene: TRBJ2-1
D gene: TRBD1
CDR3 protein: CATSRDRDYNEQFF

clone size: NA
V gene: TRBV7-3
J gene: TRBJ1-5
D gene: TRBD1
CDR3 protein: CASSSRRSGGFDQPQHF

clone size: few
V gene: TRBV15
J gene: TRBJ2-1
D gene: NA
CDR3 protein: CATSRDAGQSYNEQFF

clone size: NA
V gene: TRBV9
J gene: TRBJ2-7
D gene: TRBD2
CDR3 protein: CASSVAASGSPYEQYF

clone size: NA
V gene: TRBV10-3
J gene: TRBJ2-2
D gene: NA
CDR3 protein: CAISRDPNTGELFF

clone size: few
V gene: TRBV7-9
J gene: TRBJ2-3
D gene: TRBD1
CDR3 protein: CASSSGQGTDTRYF

clone size: few
V gene: TRBV7-9
J gene: TRBJ1-2
D gene: NA
CDR3 protein: CASSLGQIDAYGYTF

clone size: NA
V gene: TRBV6-5
J gene: TRBJ1-2
D gene: NA
CDR3 protein: CASSPGAGHGYTF

clone size: NA
V gene: TRBV12-3/TRBV12-4
J gene: TRBJ1-2
D gene: NA
CDR3 protein: CASSLGTTDGYTF

clone size: NA
V gene: TRBV10-2
J gene: TRBJ2-1
D gene: TRBD2
CDR3 protein: CASSESGLADHYSYNEQFF

clone size: NA
V gene: TRBV11-2
J gene: TRBJ2-1
D gene: TRBD2
CDR3 protein: CASSWGLAVYNEQFF

clone size: many
V gene: TRBV7-2
J gene: TRBJ2-5
D gene: NA
CDR3 protein: CASSLVAQETQYF

clone size: once
V gene: TRBV12-5
J gene: TRBJ1-2
D gene: NA
CDR3 protein: CASGFGTAYGYTF

clone size: NA
V gene: TRBV7-2
J gene: TRBJ2-5
D gene: TRBD1
CDR3 protein: CAGQRTGPQETQYF

clone size: NA
V gene: TRBV27
J gene: TRBJ2-2
D gene: NA
CDR3 protein: CASTLTRTTNTGELFF

clone size: few
V gene: TRBV24-1
J gene: TRBJ2-7
D gene: NA
CDR3 protein: CATSRGRTDEQYF

clone size: NA
V gene: TRBV6-6
J gene: TRBJ1-6
D gene: NA
CDR3 protein: CASTRAGTLHF

clone size: few
V gene: TRBV7-2
J gene: TRBJ2-1
D gene: TRBD2
CDR3 protein: CASSQGLVYQEQFF